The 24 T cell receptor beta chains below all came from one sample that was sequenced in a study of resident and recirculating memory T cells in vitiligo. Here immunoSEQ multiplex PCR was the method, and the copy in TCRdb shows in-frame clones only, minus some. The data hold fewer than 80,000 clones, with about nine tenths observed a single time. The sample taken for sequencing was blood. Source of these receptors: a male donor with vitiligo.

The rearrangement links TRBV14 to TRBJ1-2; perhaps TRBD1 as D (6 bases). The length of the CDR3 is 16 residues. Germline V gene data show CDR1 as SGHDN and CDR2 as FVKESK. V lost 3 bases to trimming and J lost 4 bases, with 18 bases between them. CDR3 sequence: CASSHTARTDIYGYTF. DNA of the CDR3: TGTGCCAGCAGCCATACGGCGAGGACAGACATCTATGGCTACACCTTC. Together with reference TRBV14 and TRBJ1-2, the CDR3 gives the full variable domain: EAGVTQFPSHSVIEKGQTVTLRCDPISGHDNLYWYRRVMGKEIKFLLHFVKESKQDESGMPNNRFLAERTGGTYSTLKVQPAELEDSGVYFCASSHTARTDIYGYTFGSGTRLTVV.

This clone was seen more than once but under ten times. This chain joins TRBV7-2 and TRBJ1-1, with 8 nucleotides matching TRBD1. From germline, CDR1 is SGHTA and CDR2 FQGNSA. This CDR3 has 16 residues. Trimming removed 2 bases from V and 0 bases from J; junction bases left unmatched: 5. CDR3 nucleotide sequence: TGTGCCAGCAGCTTAAGGCAGGGGGCGATGAACACTGAAGCTTTCTTT. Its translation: CASSLRQGAMNTEAFF.

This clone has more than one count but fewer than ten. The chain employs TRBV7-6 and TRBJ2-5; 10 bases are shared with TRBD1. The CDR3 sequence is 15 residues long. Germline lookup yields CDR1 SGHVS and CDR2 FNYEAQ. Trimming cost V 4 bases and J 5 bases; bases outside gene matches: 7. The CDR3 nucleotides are TGTGCCAGCAGCTACCAACCGGGACAGGGGGAGACCCAGTACTTC. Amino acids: CASSYQPGQGETQYF. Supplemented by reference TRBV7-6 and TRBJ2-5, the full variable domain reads GAGVSQSPRYKVTKRGQDVALRCDPISGHVSLYWYRQALGQGPEFLTYFNYEAQQDKSGLPNDRFSAERPEGSISTLTIQRTEQRDSAMYRCASSYQPGQGETQYFGPGTRLLVL.

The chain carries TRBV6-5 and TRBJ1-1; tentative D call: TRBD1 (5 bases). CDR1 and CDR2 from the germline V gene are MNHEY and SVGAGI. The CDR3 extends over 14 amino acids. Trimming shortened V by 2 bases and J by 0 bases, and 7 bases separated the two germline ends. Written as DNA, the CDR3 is TGTGCCAGCAGTTACAACAGGATGAACACTGAAGCTTTCTTT. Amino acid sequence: CASSYNRMNTEAFF.

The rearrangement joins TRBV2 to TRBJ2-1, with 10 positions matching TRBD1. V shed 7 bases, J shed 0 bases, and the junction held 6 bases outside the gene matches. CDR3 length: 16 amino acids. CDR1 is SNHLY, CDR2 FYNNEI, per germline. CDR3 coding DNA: TGTGCCAGCAATTACCGGGACAGGGGCTCCTACAATGAGCAGTTCTTC. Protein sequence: CASNYRDRGSYNEQFF.

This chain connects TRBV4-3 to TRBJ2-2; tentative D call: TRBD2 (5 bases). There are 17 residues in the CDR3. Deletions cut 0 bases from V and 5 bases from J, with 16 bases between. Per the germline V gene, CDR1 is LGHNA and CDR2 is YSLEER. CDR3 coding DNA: TGCGCCAGCAGCCAAGAGGGGTTCGGGGTGGGGACCGGGGAGCTGTTTTTT. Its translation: CASSQEGFGVGTGELFF.

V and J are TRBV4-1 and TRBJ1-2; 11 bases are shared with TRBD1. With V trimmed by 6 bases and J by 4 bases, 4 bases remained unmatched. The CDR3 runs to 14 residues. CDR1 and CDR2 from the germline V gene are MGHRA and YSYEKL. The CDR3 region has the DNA TGCGCCAGCAGGGACAGGGGGCTGGGCTATGGCTACACCTTC. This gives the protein CASRDRGLGYGYTF.

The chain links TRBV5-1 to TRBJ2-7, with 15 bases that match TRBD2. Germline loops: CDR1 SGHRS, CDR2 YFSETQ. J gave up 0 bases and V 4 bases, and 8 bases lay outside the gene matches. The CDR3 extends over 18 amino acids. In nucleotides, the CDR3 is TGCGCCAGCAGCGTGGGACTAGCGGGGGGCCGAAGCTCCTACGAGCAGTACTTC. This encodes CASSVGLAGGRSSYEQYF.

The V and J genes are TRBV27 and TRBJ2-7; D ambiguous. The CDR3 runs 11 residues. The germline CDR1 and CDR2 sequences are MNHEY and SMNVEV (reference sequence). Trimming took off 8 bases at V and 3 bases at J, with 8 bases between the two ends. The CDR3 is CASDTYYEQYF. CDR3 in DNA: TGTGCCAGCGACACCTACTACGAGCAGTACTTC.

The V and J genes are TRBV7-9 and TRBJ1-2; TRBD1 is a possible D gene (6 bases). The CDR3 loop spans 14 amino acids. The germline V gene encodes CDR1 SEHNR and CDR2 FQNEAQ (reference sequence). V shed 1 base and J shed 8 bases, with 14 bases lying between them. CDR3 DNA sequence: TGTGCCAGCAGCTTAGGAGGCCAGGGGCAGGGCTACACCTTC. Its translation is CASSLGGQGQGYTF.

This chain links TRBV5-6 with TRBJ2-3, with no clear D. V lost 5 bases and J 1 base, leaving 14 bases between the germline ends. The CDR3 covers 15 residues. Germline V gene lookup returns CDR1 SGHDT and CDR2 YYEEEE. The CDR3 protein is CASSSSAQGTDTQYF. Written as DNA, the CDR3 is TGTGCCAGCAGTTCCTCAGCCCAGGGCACAGATACGCAGTATTTT.

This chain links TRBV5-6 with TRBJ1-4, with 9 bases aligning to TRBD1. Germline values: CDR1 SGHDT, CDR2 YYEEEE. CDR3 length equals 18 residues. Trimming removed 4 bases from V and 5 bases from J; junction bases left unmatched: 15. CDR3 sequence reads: CASSPVPGQGGYNEKLFF. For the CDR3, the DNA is TGTGCCAGCAGCCCCGTCCCGGGACAGGGTGGCTACAATGAAAAACTGTTTTTT.

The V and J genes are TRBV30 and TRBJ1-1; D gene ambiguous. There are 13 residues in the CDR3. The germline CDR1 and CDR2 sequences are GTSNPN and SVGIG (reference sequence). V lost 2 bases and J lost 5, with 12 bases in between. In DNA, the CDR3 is TGTGCCTGGAGTAGACTATATAGGACTGAAGCTTTCTTT. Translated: CAWSRLYRTEAFF.

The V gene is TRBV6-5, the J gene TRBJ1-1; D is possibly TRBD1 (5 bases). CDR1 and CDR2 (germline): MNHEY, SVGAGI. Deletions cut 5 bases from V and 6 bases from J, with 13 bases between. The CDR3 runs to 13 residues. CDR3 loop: CASSTQVDAEAFF. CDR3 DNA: TGTGCCAGCAGTACACAGGTAGACGCTGAAGCTTTCTTT.

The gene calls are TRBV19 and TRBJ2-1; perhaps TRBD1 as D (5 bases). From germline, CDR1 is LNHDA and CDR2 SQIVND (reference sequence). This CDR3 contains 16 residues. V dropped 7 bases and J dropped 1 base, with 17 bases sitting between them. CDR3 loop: CASKVTGSASYNEQFF. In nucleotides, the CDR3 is TGTGCCAGTAAGGTCACAGGCTCCGCATCCTACAATGAGCAGTTCTTC.

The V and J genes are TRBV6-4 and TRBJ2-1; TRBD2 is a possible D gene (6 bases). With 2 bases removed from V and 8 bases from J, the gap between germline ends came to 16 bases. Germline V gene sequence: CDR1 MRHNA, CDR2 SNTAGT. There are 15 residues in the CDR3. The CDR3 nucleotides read TGTGCCAGCAGTGACCGCCCCGCAAGGAGGGATGAGCAGTTCTTC. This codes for CASSDRPARRDEQFF.

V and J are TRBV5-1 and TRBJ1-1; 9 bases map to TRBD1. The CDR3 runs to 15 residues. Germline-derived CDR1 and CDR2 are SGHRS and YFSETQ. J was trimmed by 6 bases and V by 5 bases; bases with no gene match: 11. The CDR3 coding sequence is TGCGCCAGCAGGGAACAAGGGACAGGGAAGTCTGAAGCTTTCTTT. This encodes CASREQGTGKSEAFF.

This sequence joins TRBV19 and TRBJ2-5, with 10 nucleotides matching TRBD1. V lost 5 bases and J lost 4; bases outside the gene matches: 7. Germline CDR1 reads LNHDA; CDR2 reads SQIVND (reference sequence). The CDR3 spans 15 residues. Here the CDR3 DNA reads TGTGCCAGTAGTGTCCGACAGGGGGCAGGAGAGACCCAGTACTTC. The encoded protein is CASSVRQGAGETQYF.

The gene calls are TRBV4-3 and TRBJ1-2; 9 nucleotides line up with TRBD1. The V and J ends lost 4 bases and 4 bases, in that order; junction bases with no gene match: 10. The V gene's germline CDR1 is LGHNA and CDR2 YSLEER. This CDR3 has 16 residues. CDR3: CASSRAGTGRAYGYTF. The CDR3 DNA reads TGCGCCAGCAGCCGGGCCGGGACAGGGAGGGCCTATGGCTACACCTTC.

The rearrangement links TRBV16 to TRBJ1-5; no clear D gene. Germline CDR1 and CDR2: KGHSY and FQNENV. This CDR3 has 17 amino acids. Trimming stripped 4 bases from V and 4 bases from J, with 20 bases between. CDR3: CASSPPVEGNRNQPQHF. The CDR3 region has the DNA TGTGCCAGCAGCCCCCCCGTTGAGGGAAATCGGAATCAGCCCCAGCATTTT.

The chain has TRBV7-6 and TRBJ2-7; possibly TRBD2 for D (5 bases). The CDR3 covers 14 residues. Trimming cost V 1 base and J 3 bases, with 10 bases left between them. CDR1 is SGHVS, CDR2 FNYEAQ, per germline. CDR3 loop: CASSLGTGNYEQYF. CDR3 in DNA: TGTGCCAGCAGCTTAGGTACGGGGAACTACGAGCAGTACTTC.

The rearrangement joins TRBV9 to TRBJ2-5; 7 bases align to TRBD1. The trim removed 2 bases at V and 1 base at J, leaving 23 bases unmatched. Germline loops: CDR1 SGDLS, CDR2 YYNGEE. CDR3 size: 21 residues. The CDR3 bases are TGTGCCAGCAGCGTCGGCGTCCCAGGTAGAGCGACAGGGAATATCCAAGAGACCCAGTACTTC. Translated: CASSVGVPGRATGNIQETQYF.

CDR3 sequence: CASSPLGPYYGYTF. Written as DNA, the CDR3 is TGTGCCAGCAGCCCACTGGGGCCATACTATGGCTACACCTTC. The gene calls are TRBV7-9 and TRBJ1-2; weak D call: TRBD1 (5 bases). Per germline, CDR1 SEHNR and CDR2 FQNEAQ (reference sequence). V lost 5 bases to trimming and J lost 3 bases, with 13 bases between them. The CDR3 runs to 14 residues.

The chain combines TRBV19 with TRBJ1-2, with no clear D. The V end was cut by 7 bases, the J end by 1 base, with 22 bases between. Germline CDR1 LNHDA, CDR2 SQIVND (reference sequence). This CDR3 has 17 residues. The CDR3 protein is CASKSGRSQSYNYGYTF. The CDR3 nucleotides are TGTGCCAGTAAATCTGGGAGATCCCAGTCGTATAACTATGGCTACACCTTC.